This T cell receptor (beta chain) was sequenced in a study of blood T cell repertoires in COVID-19 (dated by TCRdb to 2018 to 2021). Background on the whole study: The collaborator samples originated in the United States, Italy and Spain and spanned the acute and convalescent phases of COVID-19. The prospective study material was composed of cDNA or gDNA derived from T cells, B-cell-depleted T cells, or PBMCs. Deeply sampled blood TCRbeta repertoires from subjects exposed to, actively infected with, or recovered from COVID-19 were included in the dataset. A freely available public database, intended as a resource for researchers studying the immune response to SARS-CoV-2, is where the repertoires were released. The samples were drawn from two sources: the first 160 participants of the ongoing ImmuneRACE study, and 1,000 to 1,500 subjects contributed by 6 global collaborators. The sample metadata nearly always contained a de-identified subject ID, COVID-19 status, age in years and sex. HLA class I and class II types, where available, came from metadata supplied by the sample provider rather than from assay-based typing.

Germline trimming: 4 bases from V, 4 bases from J; junction bases outside gene matches: 10. Based on the germline V gene, the CDR1 and CDR2 sequences are SGHRS and YFSETQ. The CDR3 numbers 17 residues from cysteine through phenylalanine. Left in the record is the CDR3 DNA by itself, 51 bases read in frame from the first base. The investigation overall reported the following: How much clinical and demographic metadata was included differed by source and by participant, and the metadata was provided uncurated.

A note on this clone: This receptor's antigen is unknown. The sample holds no much larger clone one base away, and base qualities are not on file.

The immunoSEQ Assay, a bias-controlled multiplex PCR, was used to amplify TCRbeta CDR3 regions from genomic DNA. Per the source publication's procedure: Nucleated cell counts per sample were estimated from amplification of reference gene primers within the assay. To quantify the absolute abundance of each unique TCRbeta CDR3 rearrangement, sequence reads were collapsed and filtered. For each sample, productive Simpson clonality was calculated as the square root of Simpson's diversity index across productive rearrangements. TCRdb stores this immuneACCESS table with in-frame sequences only. Part of the clones is absent; in the studies checked, under half of the shortfall reflects unresolved V genes, and no reason is known for the rest. V and J calls and clone size are copied from that table; D and trimming were computed from the DNA. The sample profile shows more than 150,000 clones; roughly 90% of them were found once. The ten largest account for about 7% of the sample.

Participants in the prospective study were enrolled through a virtual design, were aged roughly 18 to 90 years, and lived in 20 to 30 United States geographic areas. In the prospective study, participants were assigned to cohorts based on the clinical history participants reported in a screening survey and a study questionnaire. Recovered participants in ImmuneRACE Cohort 3 were defined by two consecutive negative NP/OP PCR tests, clearance by a healthcare professional, or resolution of symptoms. In the prospective study, mobile phlebotomists collected whole blood, serum and a nasopharyngeal or oropharyngeal swab from each participant. Participants in the prospective study had the option to provide additional blood draws and questionnaires over a roughly two-month period. Blood samples from the prospective study were shipped frozen or at room temperature prior to DNA extraction.

This clonotype originated in a woman between 45 and 60 years old who had recovered from COVID-19. The chain joins TRBV5-1 to TRBJ2-3; 12 bases in the middle match TRBD2. Input material: PBMCs or T cells enriched from blood (not recorded which). The CDR3 protein: CASSQPRLAGESDTQYF. The DNA sequence is TGCGCCAGCAGCCAACCAAGACTAGCGGGAGAATCAGATACGCAGTATTTT.